This note documents a single TCR beta chain sequence. Antigen specificity is unknown. Time point: week 11, during vaccination. All doses held 300 ug of mutant IDH1 20-mer peptide, with topical imiquimod. Here immunoSEQ multiplex PCR was the method, and the copy in TCRdb shows in-frame clones only, minus some. This sample has roughly 110,000 clones, with roughly 88% found just once. These data are taken from a study of a mutant IDH1 vaccine in newly diagnosed glioma. On the study more broadly: Treated patients had a mean age of about 37 years and a sex split that was around 60% male and about 38% female. Findings and caveats of the study: Shifts in the top peripheral T cell clonotypes seemed unrelated to pseudoprogression.

This CDR3 is 14 amino acids long. Germline values: CDR1 SGHVS, CDR2 FNYEAQ. With 1 base removed from V and 8 bases from J, the gap between germline ends came to 12 bases. This receptor was obtained from a woman aged 45-65 years with glioma. The sample was PBMCs, taken from a glioma patient whose treatment included an IDH1 peptide vaccine. The rearrangement joins TRBV7-6 to TRBJ2-1; unclear D gene. DNA of the CDR3: TGTGCCAGCAGCTTAGAGGTCGGTGTCGATGAGCAGTTCTTC. This encodes CASSLEVGVDEQFF.